This passage covers 10 T cell receptor beta chains from one sample sequenced in a study of CD8 T cells in Susac syndrome. After extraction with the RNeasy kit, roughly 0.45 to 1 ug of the RNA was reverse transcribed using random hexamers. TCRdb reprocessed the immunoSEQ multiplex PCR reads via MiXCR and lists one record per CDR3 protein. This sample has 180,000 or so distinct CDR3 sequences; around 95% occur once, and the top ten carry 0.095% to 0.12%. Sequencing was performed on CD4+ T cells from PBMCs. These receptors were collected from a human donor in good health.

The V and J genes are TRBV29-1 and TRBJ2-3; 8 positions agree with TRBD2. The CDR3 spans 13 residues. V was pared by 4 bases and J by 3 bases, with 3 bases of the junction left unmatched. The germline V gene encodes CDR1 SQVTM and CDR2 ANQGSEA. The CDR3 protein is CSVAERGTDTQYF. CDR3 DNA: TGCAGCGTTGCCGAGCGGGGGACAGATACGCAGTATTTT.

The chain joins TRBV28 to TRBJ2-1, with a tentative D call TRBD1 (5 bases). CDR3 length: 13 amino acids. Germline loops: CDR1 MDHEN, CDR2 SYDVKM. Trimming took 6 bases from V and 3 from J, leaving 9 bases between them. The DNA for the CDR3 is TGTGCCAGCAGCCGGACACACTACAATGAGCAGTTCTTC. Translation gives CASSRTHYNEQFF.

The chain combines TRBV10-3 with TRBJ2-1; 10 bases align to TRBD2. Looked up from germline, CDR1 is ENHRY and CDR2 is SYGVKD. Unmatched junction bases numbered 11, after V lost 3 bases and J lost 9 bases. The CDR3 has 16 residues. CDR3 nucleotides: TGTGCCATCAGTGACCTTCGGGCTAGCGGGGGTGGTGAGCAGTTCTTC. Translated: CAISDLRASGGGEQFF.

The chain uses TRBV3-1 and TRBJ1-1; possible D gene TRBD1, 6 bases. Trimming stripped 2 bases from V and 4 bases from J, with 11 bases between. This CDR3 has 14 residues. Germline-derived CDR1 and CDR2 are LGHDT and YNNKEL (reference sequence). CDR3: CASSQRRGFTEAFF. CDR3 nucleotides: TGTGCCAGCAGCCAACGGAGGGGGTTCACTGAAGCTTTCTTT. Together with reference TRBV3-1 and TRBJ1-1, the CDR3 gives the full variable domain: DTAVSQTPKYLVTQMGNDKSIKCEQNLGHDTMYWYKQDSKKFLKIMFSYNNKELIINETVPNRFSPKSPDKAHLNLHINSLELGDSAVYFCASSQRRGFTEAFFGQGTRLTVV.

The chain uses TRBV9 and TRBJ2-4; 9 nucleotides align to TRBD1. J gave up 13 bases and V 2 bases, and 4 bases lay outside the gene matches. There are 12 residues in the CDR3. From germline, CDR1 is SGDLS and CDR2 YYNGEE. CDR3: CASSVDRGIQYF. CDR3 coding DNA: TGTGCCAGCAGCGTCGACAGGGGGATACAGTACTTC.

The chain is built from TRBV3-1 and TRBJ2-3; 10 bases match TRBD2. J was trimmed by 1 base and V by 0 bases; bases with no gene match: 4. This CDR3 is 17 amino acids long. Germline V CDR1 and CDR2: LGHDT, YNNKEL (reference sequence). This CDR3 is CASSQDRGTSGTDTQYF. The CDR3 DNA reads TGTGCCAGCAGCCAAGATAGGGGGACTAGCGGCACAGATACGCAGTATTTT.

The chain combines TRBV11-2 with TRBJ2-5; either TRBD1 or TRBD2 may supply D (5 bases each). The germline V gene has CDR1 SGHAT and CDR2 FQNNGV. CDR3 length: 13 amino acids. Trimming left V 3 bases short and J 3 bases short, with 8 bases between. The CDR3: CASSLRGKETQYF. In nucleotides, the CDR3 is TGTGCCAGCAGCTTGAGGGGAAAAGAGACCCAGTACTTC.

The chain employs TRBV5-4 and TRBJ1-1; 8 nucleotides match TRBD1. With V trimmed by 4 bases and J by 1 base, 6 bases remained unmatched. This CDR3 spans 15 amino acids. In germline, CDR1 is SGHNT, CDR2 YYREEE (reference sequence). The CDR3 region is CASSAGTGQNTEAFF. The CDR3 nucleotides read TGTGCCAGCAGCGCTGGGACAGGTCAGAACACTGAAGCTTTCTTT.

The genes are TRBV25-1 and TRBJ1-2; D not certain. The CDR3 consists of 11 residues. The germline V and J ends were trimmed by 3 bases and 5 bases, with 4 bases remaining between them. Germline V CDR1 and CDR2: MGHDK, SYGVNS. CDR3 nucleotide sequence: TGTGCCAGCAGTGATGGATATGGCTACACCTTC. Translated: CASSDGYGYTF.

This sequence joins TRBV29-1 and TRBJ1-4; D ambiguous. The CDR3 is 12 amino acids. Trimming pared 3 bases from V and 5 bases from J, leaving 7 bases between. The germline gives CDR1 SQVTM, CDR2 ANQGSEA. The CDR3 loop reads CSVEFANEKLFF. The DNA for the CDR3 is TGCAGCGTTGAGTTCGCAAATGAAAAACTGTTTTTT.